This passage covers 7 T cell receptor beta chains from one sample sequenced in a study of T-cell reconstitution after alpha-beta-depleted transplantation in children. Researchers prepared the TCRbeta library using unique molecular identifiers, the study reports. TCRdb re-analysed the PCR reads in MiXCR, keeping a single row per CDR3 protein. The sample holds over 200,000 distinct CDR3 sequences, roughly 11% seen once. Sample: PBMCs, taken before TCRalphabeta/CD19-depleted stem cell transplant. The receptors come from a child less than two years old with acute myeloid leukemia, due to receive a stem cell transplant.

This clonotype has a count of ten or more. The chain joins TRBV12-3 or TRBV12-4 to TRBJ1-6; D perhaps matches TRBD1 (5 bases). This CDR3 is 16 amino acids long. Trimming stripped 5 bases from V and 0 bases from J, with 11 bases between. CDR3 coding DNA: TGTGCCAGCAGTCGCTGGGGGGGCTCCTATAATTCACCCCTCCACTTT. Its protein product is CASSRWGGSYNSPLHF.

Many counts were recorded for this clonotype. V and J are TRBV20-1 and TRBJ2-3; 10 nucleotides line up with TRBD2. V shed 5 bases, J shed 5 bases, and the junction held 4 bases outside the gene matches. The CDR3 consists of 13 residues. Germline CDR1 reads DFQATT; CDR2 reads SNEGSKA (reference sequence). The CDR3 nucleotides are TGCAGTGCTGAGCGGGAGGGGGTAGATACGCAGTATTTT. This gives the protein CSAEREGVDTQYF.

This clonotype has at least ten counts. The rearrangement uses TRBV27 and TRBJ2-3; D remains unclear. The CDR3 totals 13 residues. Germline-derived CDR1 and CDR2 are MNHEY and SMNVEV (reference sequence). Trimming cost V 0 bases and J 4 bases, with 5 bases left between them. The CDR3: CASSLSAPDTQYF. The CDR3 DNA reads TGTGCCAGCAGTTTATCCGCCCCAGATACGCAGTATTTT.

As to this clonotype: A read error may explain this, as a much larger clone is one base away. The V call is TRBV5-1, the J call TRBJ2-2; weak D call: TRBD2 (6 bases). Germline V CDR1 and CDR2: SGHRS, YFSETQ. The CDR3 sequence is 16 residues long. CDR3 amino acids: CASSSQLASNTGERFF. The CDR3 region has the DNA TGCGCCAGCAGCTCCCAACTAGCATCGAACACCGGGGAGCGGTTTTTT.

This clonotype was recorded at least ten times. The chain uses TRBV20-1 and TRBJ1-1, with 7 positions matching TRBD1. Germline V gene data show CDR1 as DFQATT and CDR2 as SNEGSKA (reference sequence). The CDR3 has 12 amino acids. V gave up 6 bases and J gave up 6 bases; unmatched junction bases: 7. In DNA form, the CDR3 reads TGCAGTGCAAAGACAGGGAAGGCTGAAGCTTTCTTT. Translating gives CSAKTGKAEAFF.

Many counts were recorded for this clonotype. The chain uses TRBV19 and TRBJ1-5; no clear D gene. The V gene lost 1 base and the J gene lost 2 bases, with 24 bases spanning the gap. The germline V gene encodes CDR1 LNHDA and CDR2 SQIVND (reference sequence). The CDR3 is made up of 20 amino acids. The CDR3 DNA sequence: TGTGCCAGTAGTATAGTGCTTGTCTACTGGGGAGAAAGTCGCAATCAGCCCCAGCATTTT. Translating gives CASSIVLVYWGESRNQPQHF.

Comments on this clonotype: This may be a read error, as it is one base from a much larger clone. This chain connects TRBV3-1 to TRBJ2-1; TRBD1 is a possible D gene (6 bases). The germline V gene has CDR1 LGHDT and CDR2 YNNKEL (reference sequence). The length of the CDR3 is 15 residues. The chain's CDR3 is CASGQVRGGYNEQFF. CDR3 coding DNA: TGTGCCAGCGGCCAAGTGCGAGGGGGCTACAATGAGCAGTTCTTC.